This is a list of T cell receptor beta chains from one sample in a study of shared clonotypes between healthy human individuals. Assay used: immunoSEQ multiplex PCR; TCRdb lists only in-frame clones, some missing. The sample includes over 850,000 clones, approximately 80% of them seen just once. Material: memory CD4+ T cells from PBMCs. The receptors derive from a man between 18 and 35 years old in good health. Some clones in this sample may be carry-over from other donors' samples. CDR3s include the opening cysteine and the closing phenylalanine or tryptophan.

j_call v_call cdr3_aa
TRBJ1-4 TRBV28 CASTQTNEKLFF
TRBJ2-6 TRBV9 CASSTRQGKSSGANVLTF
TRBJ1-4 TRBV6-1 CASSGQGAANEKLFF
TRBJ1-2 TRBV7-6 CASSLTGNSPIANYGYTF
TRBJ1-3 TRBV13 CASSPDRGTIYF
TRBJ2-7 TRBV30 CAWKVKGAYEQYF
TRBJ2-7 TRBV6-6 CASSYSQGRYEQYF
TRBJ1-1 TRBV5-1 CASSLGQGSTEAFF
TRBJ2-1 TRBV30 CAWKAPRARQFF
TRBJ1-2 TRBV5-6 CASSSTGGSNYGYTF
TRBJ1-5 TRBV21-1 CASSTREGKDSNQPQHF
TRBJ1-1 TRBV18 CASRWVNTEAFF
TRBJ2-1 TRBV5-1 CASSFVLSGQNEQFF
TRBJ2-2 TRBV7-3 CASSFGPLVDTGELFF
TRBJ2-7 TRBV6-6 CASSPRLQSISYEQYF
TRBJ1-5 TRBV2 CASREGQGRGKGQGNQPQHF
TRBJ2-6 TRBV5-4 CASRLGDRVLSGANVLTF
TRBJ2-5 TRBV6-1 CASSEGYQETQYF
TRBJ1-5 TRBV19 CASSPRGRGDQPQHF
TRBJ1-2 TRBV19 CASSIRTASYDGYTF
TRBJ2-3 TRBV18 CASSPAGTGGTDTQYF
TRBJ2-7 TRBV19 CASSGRGSYEQYF